The 5 T cell receptor beta chains given below trace back to one sample, sequenced in a study of blood T cells in healthy people across ages. A second PCR of about 7 to 11 cycles used a sample-barcoded 5' primer and a J-beta primer mix. TCRdb analysed the 5' RACE reads with MiXCR anew, one entry per CDR3 protein. The sample lists 1.5 million to 1.9 million distinct CDR3 sequences, about 42% occurring once. Sequencing used blood. The receptor source for this set is a woman younger than 30 in good health.

This clonotype is a singleton in its sample. The V gene is TRBV12-3 or TRBV12-4, the J gene TRBJ2-3; unclear D gene. The CDR3 runs 13 residues. V was shortened by 8 bases and J by 4 bases, with 13 bases between the two germline ends. The CDR3 coding sequence is TGTGCCAGCGCTGGGCAGGCCCCAGATACGCAGTATTTT. Translating gives CASAGQAPDTQYF.

The chain links TRBV5-1 to TRBJ2-7; possible D gene TRBD2, 6 bases. Germline loops: CDR1 SGHRS, CDR2 YFSETQ. CDR3 size: 16 residues. Trimming took 2 bases from V and 7 from J, leaving 22 bases between them. CDR3 nucleotides: TGCGCCAGCAGCTTAACGACCGGGACTCTCTATGGGGAGCAGTACTTC. Residues: CASSLTTGTLYGEQYF.

The chain joins TRBV9 to TRBJ2-7; TRBD1 matches at 9 bases. The germline CDR1 and CDR2 sequences are SGDLS and YYNGEE. Trimming removed 0 bases from V and 7 bases from J; junction bases left unmatched: 8. The CDR3 is 15 amino acids. The CDR3 DNA reads as TGTGCCAGCAGCGTAGGGACAGGGGACGGCAATGAGCAGTACTTC. It codes for CASSVGTGDGNEQYF.

This clonotype was counted only a few times. The chain recombines TRBV12-3 or TRBV12-4 with TRBJ1-1; a possible D gene is TRBD1 (5 bases). The CDR3 is 16 amino acids. V was pared by 7 bases and J by 3 bases, with 21 bases between. The CDR3: CASTPQIGGLHTEAFF. The CDR3 coding sequence is TGTGCCAGCACCCCTCAGATCGGGGGGTTACACACTGAAGCTTTCTTT.

Here the CDR3 DNA reads TGCGCCAGCAGAGCAGTGGAGGGCTCCGGCTATGGCTACACCTTC. Its protein product is CASRAVEGSGYGYTF. This chain links TRBV5-1 with TRBJ1-2; D call uncertain. This CDR3 is built from 15 residues. V was cut by 5 bases and J by 4 bases, with 18 bases left in between. Germline V gene sequence: CDR1 SGHRS, CDR2 YFSETQ.